This T cell receptor beta chain was captured in a study of T cell changes during pregnancy in multiple sclerosis. This table comes from immunoSEQ multiplex PCR, and its TCRdb copy is limited to in-frame clones, with some not included. The data contain some 20,000 clones, 70% to 90% of them singletons. Germline lookup yields CDR1 MNHNS and CDR2 SASEGT. The CDR3 covers 15 residues. Sequenced material: CD4+ T cells from peripheral blood mononuclear cells, taken in the first trimester of pregnancy. This chain uses TRBV6-1 with TRBJ2-7; TRBD2 matches at 14 bases. The sequence derives from a female donor in good health, enrolled as a control in a pregnancy study. Written as DNA, the CDR3 is TGTGCAACCCAGGGGGGGACTAGCGGGGGTCTCGAGCAGTACTTC. This codes for CATQGGTSGGLEQYF.